A single T cell receptor (beta chain) is shown here with its context. The data originate from a study of T cell changes during pregnancy in multiple sclerosis. This CDR3 has 14 amino acids. The V end lost 7 bases, the J end lost 2 bases, and 12 bases lay between the germline ends. The germline V gene encodes CDR1 MNHEY and CDR2 SVGAGI. TCRdb's copy holds only in-frame clones and misses some; the assay was immunoSEQ multiplex PCR. The sample consists of over 35,000 clones, 85% to 95% of them appearing once. This receptor was obtained from a female donor with multiple sclerosis, enrolled in a pregnancy study. The material sequenced was peripheral blood, taken before pregnancy. The chain uses TRBV6-5 and TRBJ2-1; D not certain. The CDR3 loop is CASTPGFPYNEQFF. Written as DNA, the CDR3 is TGTGCCAGCACCCCCGGTTTCCCCTACAATGAGCAGTTCTTC.